The 27 T cell receptor beta chains reported below all come from one sample, sequenced in a study of T cells in Graves' hyperthyroidism and ophthalmopathy. TCR beta CDR3 regions were amplified from RNA transcripts. A set of HTBI primers served as the primers for a first-round RT-PCR of the TCR CDR3. TCRdb recomputed calls from the multiplex PCR reads with MiXCR, one row per CDR3 protein. The sample gives 600,000 or so distinct CDR3 sequences, 14% of which show up once; 6.5% to 9% is in the top ten. Sequencing input: blood. The receptors shown here come from a young woman with Graves' ophthalmopathy.

This clonotype came up a few times. The chain is built from TRBV29-1 and TRBJ2-7; D is possibly TRBD2 (5 bases). V was cut by 1 base and J by 4 bases, with 17 bases left in between. Germline V gene sequence: CDR1 SQVTM, CDR2 ANQGSEA. CDR3 length: 15 residues. This chain's CDR3 is CSVEVVGDNSYEQYF. As DNA, the CDR3 is TGCAGCGTTGAAGTGGTCGGGGATAACTCGTACGAGCAGTACTTC.

This clonotype has more than one count but fewer than ten. V is TRBV4-1 and J is TRBJ2-1; 14 nucleotides agree with TRBD2. This CDR3 spans 17 amino acids. V trimming: 4 bases; J trimming: 7 bases; junction bases outside the gene matches: 9. Germline values: CDR1 MGHRA, CDR2 YSYEKL. CDR3 sequence: CASSLTGLAGGPNEQFF. In DNA, the CDR3 is TGCGCCAGCAGCCTCACCGGACTAGCGGGAGGCCCTAATGAGCAGTTCTTC.

This clonotype was seen more than once but under ten times. Sequence at one end of the junction differs from germline and may be a read error. The rearrangement joins TRBV9 to TRBJ2-7, with 8 nucleotides matching TRBD2. CDR3 length: 14 amino acids. Germline loops: CDR1 SGDLS, CDR2 YYNGEE. DNA of the CDR3: TGTGCCAGCAGCGTAGCGGACGGGAGGGACGAGCAGTGCTTC. Protein product: CASSVADGRDEQCF.

Many counts were recorded for this clonotype. The genes are TRBV27 and TRBJ1-1; D may be TRBD1 (5 bases). Germline V CDR1 and CDR2: MNHEY, SMNVEV (reference sequence). The CDR3 extends over 15 amino acids. V was shortened by 7 bases and J by 1 base, with 16 bases between the two germline ends. The CDR3 DNA follows: TGTGCCAGCATCCAACGGGGGATCGGGAACACTGAAGCTTTCTTT. This codes for CASIQRGIGNTEAFF.

This clonotype was recorded many times. The chain couples TRBV20-1 to TRBJ2-1; D may be TRBD2 (7 bases). The CDR3 is 14 amino acids. Germline loops: CDR1 DFQATT, CDR2 SNEGSKA (reference sequence). V lost 2 bases and J lost 6, with 14 bases in between. As DNA, the CDR3 is TGCAGTGCTAGACCGACTAGGGGGGGCAATGAGCAGTTCTTC. This gives the protein CSARPTRGGNEQFF.

The genes are TRBV6-1 and TRBJ2-5, with D possibly matching TRBD2 (6 bases). V dropped 5 bases and J dropped 13 bases, with 23 bases sitting between them. This CDR3 region has 14 residues. Germline loops: CDR1 MNHNS, CDR2 SASEGT. The CDR3 loop is CASSFNSAGTPPYF. DNA for the CDR3: TGTGCCAGCAGTTTTAACTCGGCGGGGACTCCCCCGTACTTC.

This clonotype was counted at least ten times. The J gene is TRBJ2-3, the V gene TRBV24-1; the match to TRBD2 covers 8 bases. The CDR3 covers 19 residues. The germline V gene has CDR1 KGHDR and CDR2 SFDVKD. The V and J ends lost 2 bases and 6 bases, in that order; junction bases with no gene match: 18. This CDR3 reads CATSDSGRGPAGAKDTQYF. The CDR3 DNA reads as TGTGCCACCAGTGATTCGGGCAGGGGCCCAGCGGGAGCGAAGGATACGCAGTATTTT.

This clonotype has ten or more counts. The V call is TRBV29-1, the J call TRBJ2-5, with a possible D match to TRBD2 (6 bases). The CDR3 is 14 amino acids. V was pared by 0 bases and J by 9 bases, with 17 bases between. Germline assignment: CDR1 SQVTM and CDR2 ANQGSEA. The CDR3 nucleotides read TGCAGCGTTGAAGATGGGACTGGCCCCGTAGCCCAGTACTTC. Translated: CSVEDGTGPVAQYF.

This clonotype was seen at least ten times. V is TRBV24-1 and J is TRBJ1-5; D might be TRBD1 (5 bases). Trimming removed 5 bases at V and 4 bases at J, with 8 bases between. CDR3 length equals 13 residues. Germline loops: CDR1 KGHDR, CDR2 SFDVKD. The chain's CDR3 is CATSVTGNQPQHF. The CDR3 DNA is TGTGCCACCAGTGTCACAGGTAATCAGCCCCAGCATTTT.

This clonotype came up many times. The CDR3 reads CASSLMGTEAFF. For the CDR3, the DNA is TGTGCCAGCAGTTTGATGGGCACTGAAGCTTTCTTT. The chain combines TRBV28 with TRBJ1-1; D is unresolved. Germline loops: CDR1 MDHEN, CDR2 SYDVKM. The V end was cut by 3 bases, the J end by 4 bases, with 6 bases between. The CDR3 consists of 12 residues. Full variable domain (missing parts from reference TRBV28 and TRBJ1-1): DVKVTQSSRYLVKRTGEKVFLECVQDMDHENMFWYRQDPGLGLRLIYFSYDVKMKEKGDIPEGYSVSREKKERFSLILESASTNQTSMYLCASSLMGTEAFFGQGTRLTVV.

This clonotype was observed many times. The J gene is TRBJ2-2, the V gene TRBV11-2; D gene ambiguous. The V gene lost 5 bases and the J gene lost 5 bases, with 18 bases spanning the gap. Germline CDR1 reads SGHAT; CDR2 reads FQNNGV. This CDR3 contains 16 residues. CDR3 protein: CASSPPPGDSTGELFF. The CDR3 nucleotides are TGTGCCAGCAGCCCCCCACCGGGCGATAGTACCGGGGAGCTGTTTTTT.

This clonotype was seen at least ten times. The J gene is TRBJ1-1, the V gene TRBV2; weak D call: TRBD1 (5 bases). The CDR3 length is 15 residues. Germline CDR1 reads SNHLY; CDR2 reads FYNNEI. V was clipped by 5 bases and J by 4 bases, with 17 bases between them. For the CDR3, the DNA is TGTGCCAGCAGTCGGGCAGACTTCGGGGGCACTGAAGCTTTCTTT. This encodes CASSRADFGGTEAFF.

The chain combines TRBV7-2 with TRBJ2-3; D is possibly TRBD1 or TRBD2 (6 bases each). The CDR3 spans 13 residues. V was trimmed by 8 bases and J by 2 bases, leaving 11 bases between them. Germline V gene sequence: CDR1 SGHTA, CDR2 FQGNSA. CDR3 nucleotide sequence: TGTGCCAGCGGGGGGCTTAACACAGATACGCAGTATTTT. It codes for CASGGLNTDTQYF.

The chain joins TRBV29-1 to TRBJ1-1; D is undetermined. With 1 base removed from V and 1 base from J, the gap between germline ends came to 4 bases. The germline CDR1 and CDR2 sequences are SQVTM and ANQGSEA. This CDR3 comprises 12 residues. CDR3 coding DNA: TGCAGCGTTGAAGGACCGAACACTGAAGCTTTCTTT. This encodes CSVEGPNTEAFF.

This clonotype was counted only a few times. The J gene is TRBJ1-5, the V gene TRBV7-9; D not resolved. CDR1 is SEHNR, CDR2 FQNEAQ, per germline (reference sequence). Trimming removed 4 bases at V and 5 bases at J, with 6 bases between. This CDR3 spans 12 amino acids. In DNA, the CDR3 is TGTGCCAGCAGCTCGGACCATCAGCCCCAGCATTTT. Translated: CASSSDHQPQHF.

This clonotype was seen at least ten times. V usage is TRBV7-9 and J usage is TRBJ2-1; D unclear. The CDR3 extends over 12 amino acids. Germline V gene data show CDR1 as SEHNR and CDR2 as FQNEAQ (reference sequence). Trimming removed 5 bases at V and 7 bases at J, with 9 bases between. The CDR3 coding sequence is TGTGCCAGCAGCCCGTTCCGAAATGAGCAGTTCTTC. Protein: CASSPFRNEQFF.

The chain joins TRBV30 to TRBJ1-5; no clear D. The CDR3 runs to 16 residues. Per germline, CDR1 GTSNPN and CDR2 SVGIG (reference sequence). V was trimmed by 1 base and J by 3 bases, leaving 16 bases between them. The CDR3 nucleotides read TGTGCCTGGAGTGCCTCGGGGAGGGAATACAATCAGCCCCAGCATTTT. It translates to CAWSASGREYNQPQHF.

This clonotype turned up a few times. The CDR3 nucleotides are TGCGCCAGCAGCTTGGGCCAGGGAAGAAATTCACCCCTCCACTTT. It specifies CASSLGQGRNSPLHF. The V and J genes are TRBV5-1 and TRBJ1-6, with D maybe TRBD1 (5 bases). The germline gives CDR1 SGHRS, CDR2 YFSETQ. CDR3 size: 15 residues. V was shortened by 0 bases and J by 7 bases, with 11 bases between the two germline ends.

The genes are TRBV9 and TRBJ2-5; 7 bases agree with TRBD2. This CDR3 is built from 15 residues. With V trimmed by 5 bases and J by 3 bases, 10 bases remained unmatched. Germline V lookup: CDR1 SGDLS, CDR2 YYNGEE. The CDR3 is CASSVKAGREETQYF. In nucleotides, the CDR3 is TGTGCCAGCAGTGTAAAGGCAGGGAGGGAAGAGACCCAGTACTTC.

The table lists this clonotype with many counts. The chain couples TRBV7-2 to TRBJ2-5, with D possibly TRBD2 on 6 matching bases. Germline CDR1 is SGHTA and CDR2 is FQGNSA. V lost 1 base to trimming and J lost 10 bases, with 10 bases between them. CDR3 length equals 12 residues. The CDR3 sequence: CASSLVSGGQYF. The DNA for the CDR3 is TGTGCCAGCAGCTTAGTATCCGGGGGCCAGTACTTC.

For this clonotype: A read error may be the cause here, since a much bigger clone is one base away. The chain employs TRBV12-3 or TRBV12-4 and TRBJ2-7, with D perhaps TRBD2 (5 bases). This CDR3 contains 13 residues. V lost 5 bases and J 5 bases, leaving 13 bases between the germline ends. This chain's CDR3 is CASSLLGRHEQYF. CDR3 DNA sequence: TGTGCCAGCAGTCTTCTAGGGAGACACGAGCAGTACTTC.

This clonotype was counted many times. The chain has TRBV28 and TRBJ1-2; no definite D call. This CDR3 is built from 11 residues. The germline V gene has CDR1 MDHEN and CDR2 SYDVKM. V was trimmed by 5 bases and J by 5 bases, leaving 6 bases between them. This chain's CDR3 is CASSPQYGYTF. The DNA for the CDR3 is TGTGCCAGCAGTCCACAGTATGGCTACACCTTC.

In this sample, this clonotype turned up many times. The rearrangement joins TRBV20-1 to TRBJ2-5; no clear D gene. Trimming took off 4 bases at V and 7 bases at J, with 13 bases between the two ends. This CDR3 region has 12 residues. The germline CDR1 and CDR2 sequences are DFQATT and SNEGSKA (reference sequence). DNA for the CDR3: TGCAGTGCTAACCTCGCCGGTGGGACCCAGTACTTC. Translating gives CSANLAGGTQYF.

This clonotype was seen ten or more times. The chain employs TRBV5-1 and TRBJ1-2; 9 bases align to TRBD1. CDR1 is SGHRS, CDR2 YFSETQ, per germline. Losses at the gene ends were 3 bases for V and 6 bases for J; bases not matched to a gene: 6. The CDR3 runs to 14 residues. The CDR3 DNA reads as TGCGCCAGCAGCTATTCAACAGGGGGCAATGGCTACACCTTC. Translating gives CASSYSTGGNGYTF. The entire variable domain, with the rest obtained from reference TRBV5-1 and TRBJ1-2, is as follows: KAGVTQTPRYLIKTRGQQVTLSCSPISGHRSVSWYQQTPGQGLQFLFEYFSETQRNKGNFPGRFSGRQFSNSRSEMNVSTLELGDSALYLCASSYSTGGNGYTFGSGTRLTVV.

V gene TRBV19 combines with J gene TRBJ2-3; 9 nucleotides line up with TRBD2. The CDR3 covers 15 residues. V dropped 6 bases and J dropped 5; count of bases not matched to a gene: 9. Germline assignment: CDR1 LNHDA and CDR2 SQIVND (reference sequence). CDR3 coding DNA: TGTGCCAGTAGAGCCATAGCGGGAGCGGGAGATACGCAGTATTTT. Protein sequence: CASRAIAGAGDTQYF.

This clonotype was picked up many times. V gene TRBV28 combines with J gene TRBJ2-1, with D possibly called TRBD1 or TRBD2 (5 bases each). The length of the CDR3 is 16 residues. Trimming cost V 6 bases and J 0 bases, with 15 bases left between them. Germline loops: CDR1 MDHEN, CDR2 SYDVKM. The CDR3 here is CASRQGTRSSYNEQFF. The CDR3 DNA sequence: TGTGCCAGCAGACAAGGGACGCGGAGCTCCTACAATGAGCAGTTCTTC.

This chain connects TRBV20-1 to TRBJ1-3; D is undetermined. Trimming pared 6 bases from V and 0 bases from J, leaving 12 bases between. There are 14 residues in the CDR3. Looked up from germline, CDR1 is DFQATT and CDR2 is SNEGSKA (reference sequence). CDR3 sequence reads: CSARTENSGNTIYF. In nucleotides, the CDR3 is TGCAGTGCGAGGACGGAGAACTCTGGAAACACCATATATTTT.